The rows below give T cell receptor beta chains drawn from one sample of a study of T cells in Graves' hyperthyroidism and ophthalmopathy. TCRdb independently ran MiXCR on the multiplex PCR reads; one entry per CDR3 protein. Of roughly 700,000 distinct CDR3 sequences in the sample, around 16% were seen once. Input material: blood. The receptors originated from a man aged 45-60 years with Graves' hyperthyroidism. Both conserved end residues are part of each CDR3. The D gene is left open where the match is weak. Not all rows give a size; the values are once, few, many and, for expanded clones, a class.

V gene	clone size	D gene	J gene	CDR3 DNA	CDR3 protein
TRBV7-9	NA	NA	TRBJ1-4	TGTGCCGGCGTTAGGGAAATGGAGGAAAAACTGTTTTTT	CAGVREMEEKLFF
TRBV7-9	few	TRBD2	TRBJ2-1	TGTGCCAGCAGCTCCGCTGGGACTAGCGTAACCTACAATGAGCAGTTCTTC	CASSSAGTSVTYNEQFF
TRBV4-1	NA	NA	TRBJ2-1	TGCGCCAGCAGCCAAGGGGAGCGGGTGAATGTAAGAGAGACCCAGTTCTTC	CASSQGERVNVRETQFF
TRBV30	many	NA	TRBJ2-2	TGTGCCTGGAGTGTAACAGACACCGGGGAGCTGTTTTTT	CAWSVTDTGELFF
TRBV19	few	NA	TRBJ2-2	TGTGCCAGTAGGACATCGACCGGGAAGGTCGCCGGGGAGCTGTTTTTT	CASRTSTGKVAGELFF
TRBV11-2	many	NA	TRBJ1-2	TGTGCCAGCAGCTTATGGTCAGGGCCTGGCTACACCTTC	CASSLWSGPGYTF
TRBV28	many	NA	TRBJ2-1	TGTGCCAGCAGTTTCGGCGCGGGTAGTTACAATGAGCAGTTCTTC	CASSFGAGSYNEQFF
TRBV12-3/TRBV12-4	many	NA	TRBJ2-7	TGTGCCAGCACCTTAAGGGACTCTGGAAGGAGGAGGAGGCTCGAGCAGTACTTC	CASTLRDSGRRRRLEQYF
TRBV28	many	TRBD1	TRBJ1-4	TGTGCCAGCAGTACACAACAGGGGCCAAAACTGTTTTTT	CASSTQQGPKLFF
TRBV28	few	NA	TRBJ1-6	TGTGCCAGCAGTTTTGATGACACCCGTAATTCATCCCTCCACTTT	CASSFDDTRNSSLHF
TRBV6-1	many	TRBD1	TRBJ1-1	TGTGCCAGCAGTTCCACCCTCGGGACAGGGGGTATGAACACTGAAGCTTTCTTT	CASSSTLGTGGMNTEAFF
TRBV14	NA	TRBD2	TRBJ2-1	TGTGCCAGCAGCCCCAGGGAGGGGTCGAATGAGCAGTTCTTC	CASSPREGSNEQFF
TRBV28	few	NA	TRBJ1-3	TGTGCCAGCAGTTTCCACGGCAGCTCCTCTGGAAACACCATATATTTT	CASSFHGSSSGNTIYF
TRBV5-1	NA	TRBD2	TRBJ2-7	TGCGCCAGCAGCTTGGCCGTGGGACTAGCGGGAGGGCCATCCTACGAGCAGTACTTC	CASSLAVGLAGGPSYEQYF
TRBV10-1	few	TRBD2	TRBJ2-1	TGCGCCAGCAGTGTGACTAGCGGGAGGCATATTGAGCAGTTCTTC	CASSVTSGRHIEQFF
TRBV5-1	few	TRBD1	TRBJ2-4	TGCGCCAGCAGTTCTGACAGGGAGATAGCCAAAAACATTCAGTACTTC	CASSSDREIAKNIQYF
TRBV2	many	NA	TRBJ1-1	TGTGCCAGCAGTGACCAGGGGATGAACACTGAAGCTTTCTTT	CASSDQGMNTEAFF
TRBV28	few	TRBD2	TRBJ2-2	TGTGCCAGCCGATCGGGACTAGCGGGAGCGGCCGGGGAGCTGTTTTTT	CASRSGLAGAAGELFF
TRBV20-1	many	TRBD1	TRBJ2-7	TGCAGTGGAAAGTGGACAGGGGGCAACGAGCAGTACTTC	CSGKWTGGNEQYF
TRBV6-2/TRBV6-3	NA	TRBD2	TRBJ2-2	TGTGCCAGCAGCCCGGGACTAGCGGGAGGGCCGGGGACCGGGGAGCTGTTTTTT	CASSPGLAGGPGTGELFF
TRBV28	NA	NA	TRBJ2-1	TGTGCCAGCAGATCCTCGGGACCTTACAATGAGCAGTTCTTC	CASRSSGPYNEQFF
TRBV5-1	NA	TRBD1	TRBJ2-3	TGCGCCAGCAGCCCCGACAGGGGGACTAGCACAGATACGCAGTATTTT	CASSPDRGTSTDTQYF
TRBV20-1	many	NA	TRBJ2-5	TGCAGTGCTAGATTCCCTGGACAAGAGACCCAGTACTTC	CSARFPGQETQYF
TRBV6-5	few	TRBD2	TRBJ2-2	TGTGCCAGCAGTTACTCCCGACTAGCGGGAACCGGGGAGCTGTTTTTT	CASSYSRLAGTGELFF
TRBV6-1	many	TRBD1	TRBJ2-7	TGTGCCAGCAGAACACTCGGGACAGGGGGTGAAGAGCAGTACTTC	CASRTLGTGGEEQYF
TRBV27	NA	NA	TRBJ2-7	TGTGCCAGCAGTGGACGGGGACCCTACGGGCAGTACTTC	CASSGRGPYGQYF
TRBV13	few	NA	TRBJ2-2	TGTGCCAGCAGCCTCCAGGGAAGGGACACCGGGGAGCTGTTTTTT	CASSLQGRDTGELFF
TRBV7-8	NA	NA	TRBJ1-1	TGTGCCAGCAGCTTAGATCCCCAAGCCTTAGGGACTGAAGCTTTCTTT	CASSLDPQALGTEAFF
TRBV29-1	few	NA	TRBJ1-1	TGCAGCGTTGTCCCTAAGGGGGGTACTGAAGCTTTCTTT	CSVVPKGGTEAFF
TRBV4-2	NA	NA	TRBJ1-6	TGTGCCAGCAGCCAAGGAGGGACCTATAATTCACCCCTCCACTTT	CASSQGGTYNSPLHF
TRBV6-2/TRBV6-3	NA	NA	TRBJ1-5	TGTGCCAGCAGTTGGGGTTATAGCAATCAGCCCCAGCATTTT	CASSWGYSNQPQHF
TRBV12-3/TRBV12-4	many	TRBD1	TRBJ1-6	TGTGCCAGCAGTTCGACAGGGTCCCATTCACCCCTCCACTTT	CASSSTGSHSPLHF
TRBV28	many	TRBD1	TRBJ2-7	TGTGCCAGCGGGACAGCCAATCCTTACGAGCAGTACTTC	CASGTANPYEQYF
TRBV9	few	TRBD1	TRBJ1-1	TGTGCCAGCAGCTTCGGCCGGGACAGCTTGAACACTGAAGCTTTCTTT	CASSFGRDSLNTEAFF
TRBV5-1	many	NA	TRBJ1-1	TGCGCCAGCAGCGGCGGACCCTCGAACACTGAAGCTTTCTTT	CASSGGPSNTEAFF
TRBV6-2/TRBV6-3	NA	NA	TRBJ2-5	TGTGCCAGCAGTTACGGGCCAGGACTTCCCCAAGAGACCCAGTACTTC	CASSYGPGLPQETQYF
TRBV19	many	NA	TRBJ1-2	TGTGCCAGTAGTATAAGGCAGGTCAACTATGGCTACACCTTC	CASSIRQVNYGYTF
TRBV10-2	NA	TRBD1	TRBJ2-7	TGCGCCAGCAGGGCGTACAGGGGTGGCTCCTACGAGCAGTACTTC	CASRAYRGGSYEQYF
TRBV7-9	few	TRBD1	TRBJ2-2	TGTGCCAGCAGTCACGGACAGGGCGTACCGAACACCGGGGAGCTGTTTTTT	CASSHGQGVPNTGELFF
TRBV6-2/TRBV6-3	NA	NA	TRBJ2-3	TGTGCCAGCAGTTACTCTGCGGGCTGGATGGATACGCAGTATTTT	CASSYSAGWMDTQYF
TRBV10-3	once	NA	TRBJ2-3	TGTGCCATCAGTGAGTGGTCAGGCGGCACAGATACGCAGTATTTT	CAISEWSGGTDTQYF
TRBV20-1	NA	TRBD1	TRBJ1-3	TGCAGTGCTAGAGATACAGGGGTTGGAAACACCATATATTTT	CSARDTGVGNTIYF
TRBV28	NA	TRBD1	TRBJ2-4	TGTGCCAGCAGTTTATCGAACAGGGGGCCTTTCAAAAACATTCAGTACTTC	CASSLSNRGPFKNIQYF
TRBV28	many	TRBD1	TRBJ1-5	TGTGCCAGCAGTTTTAGGACAGGGAATCAGCCCCAGCATTTT	CASSFRTGNQPQHF
TRBV4-3	few	TRBD2	TRBJ2-3	TGCGCCAGCAGCCAAGAGACCCTAGCGGGATCACGCACAGATACGCAGTATTTT	CASSQETLAGSRTDTQYF
TRBV5-6	NA	NA	TRBJ2-3	TGTGCCAGCAGCTTGATAGGGAAAGATACGCAGTATTTT	CASSLIGKDTQYF
TRBV7-6	many	TRBD1	TRBJ2-7	TGTGCCAGCAGCTCCGACAGGGGATTGTACGAGCAGTACTTC	CASSSDRGLYEQYF
TRBV6-5	NA	NA	TRBJ2-4	TGTGCCAGCAGTTACTCTCTGGGTTCGGTCAAAAACATTCAGTACTTC	CASSYSLGSVKNIQYF
TRBV27	many	TRBD1	TRBJ1-6	TGTGCCAGCAGTTCCCCCGAGACGACAGGGTTGAATTCACCCCTCCACTTT	CASSSPETTGLNSPLHF
TRBV2	many	NA	TRBJ1-1	TGTGCCAGCAGTGAATTTAATCCCCCTGGTCTGGTGGGCTACACTGAAGCTTTCTTT	CASSEFNPPGLVGYTEAFF
TRBV29-1	many	NA	TRBJ2-1	TGCAGCGTTGACCCTTGGCAGGGAAATGAGCAGTTCTTC	CSVDPWQGNEQFF